The rows below give T cell receptor beta chains drawn from one sample of a study of T cell changes during pregnancy in multiple sclerosis. Libraries were prepared by immunoSEQ multiplex PCR; TCRdb keeps only in-frame clonotypes and omits some of them. The sample records some 70,000 clones, roughly 90% being singletons. The sequencing here drew on peripheral blood, taken after pregnancy. All receptors derive from a female donor in good health, enrolled as a control in a pregnancy study. Both conserved end residues are part of each CDR3. D genes are given only for firm matches. Part of the rows lack a size; the others show once, few, many or a class for expanded clones.

V gene	J gene	D gene	clone size	CDR3 DNA	CDR3 protein
TRBV29-1	TRBJ2-1	.	.	TGCAGCGTTGAATGGCACGGAGGTGTTAATGAGCAGTTCTTC	CSVEWHGGVNEQFF
TRBV4-2	TRBJ2-5	TRBD2	.	TGTGCCAGCAGCCAAGCTAGTAAGGGCGGGGGGACCGCCCAAGAGACCCAGTACTTC	CASSQASKGGGTAQETQYF
TRBV7-2	TRBJ1-5	TRBD1	.	TGTGCCAGCAGCCCGACAGGGGGGGGCAATCAGCCCCAGCATTTT	CASSPTGGGNQPQHF
TRBV4-2	TRBJ1-2	.	.	TGTGCCAGCAGCCCCAACCACGGGGAGGGATTCTATGGCTACACCTTC	CASSPNHGEGFYGYTF
TRBV6-4	TRBJ1-1	TRBD1	medium-sized	TGTGCCAGCAGTGACTCGACAGGGAGGCCCACTGAAGCTTTCTTT	CASSDSTGRPTEAFF
TRBV7-9	TRBJ1-4	TRBD1	.	TGTGCCAGCAGCTTCGATTACAGGGGCGACGAAAAACTGTTTTTT	CASSFDYRGDEKLFF
TRBV14	TRBJ1-2	.	.	TGTGCCAGCAGCCAGGCCCAGGGAATACATGGCTACACCTTC	CASSQAQGIHGYTF
TRBV6-1	TRBJ1-5	TRBD1	.	TGTGCCAGCAGTGCCTCTTTCGGGGGACAGGGTAGTCAGCCCCAGCATTTT	CASSASFGGQGSQPQHF
TRBV7-2	TRBJ2-7	TRBD2	.	TGTGCCAGCAGCTTGACTAGCGGACCCTACGAGCAGTACTTC	CASSLTSGPYEQYF
TRBV30	TRBJ1-5	.	.	TGTGCCTGGAGTGCGGGGGTCAGGAGCAATCAGCCCCAGCATTTT	CAWSAGVRSNQPQHF